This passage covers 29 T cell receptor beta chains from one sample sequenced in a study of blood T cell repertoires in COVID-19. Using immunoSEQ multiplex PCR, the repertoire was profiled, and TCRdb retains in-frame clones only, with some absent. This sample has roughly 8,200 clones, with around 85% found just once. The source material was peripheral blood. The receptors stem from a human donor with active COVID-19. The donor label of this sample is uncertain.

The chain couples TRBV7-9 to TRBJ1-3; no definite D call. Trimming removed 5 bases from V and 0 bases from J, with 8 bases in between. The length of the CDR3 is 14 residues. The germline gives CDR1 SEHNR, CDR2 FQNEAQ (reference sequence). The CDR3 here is CASSMEVSGNTIYF. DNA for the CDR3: TGTGCCAGCAGCATGGAGGTCTCTGGAAACACCATATATTTT.

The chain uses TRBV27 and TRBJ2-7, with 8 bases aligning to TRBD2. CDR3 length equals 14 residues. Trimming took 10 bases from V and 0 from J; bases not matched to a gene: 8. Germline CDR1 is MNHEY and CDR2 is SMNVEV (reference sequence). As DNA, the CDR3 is TGTGCCACCCATCGGGGGGGGAGCTCCTACGAGCAGTACTTC. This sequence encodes CATHRGGSSYEQYF.

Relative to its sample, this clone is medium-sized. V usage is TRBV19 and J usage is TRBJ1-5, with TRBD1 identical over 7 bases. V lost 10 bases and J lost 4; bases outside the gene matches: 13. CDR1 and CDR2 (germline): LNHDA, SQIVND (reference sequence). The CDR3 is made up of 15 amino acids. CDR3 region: CANPTGPVANQPQHF. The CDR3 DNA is TGTGCCAATCCGACAGGGCCCGTAGCGAATCAGCCCCAGCATTTT.

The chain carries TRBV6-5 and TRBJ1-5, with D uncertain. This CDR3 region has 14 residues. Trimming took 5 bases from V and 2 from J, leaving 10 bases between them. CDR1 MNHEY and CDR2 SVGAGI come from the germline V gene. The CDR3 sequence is CASSLNGGNQPQHF. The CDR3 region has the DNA TGTGCCAGCAGTCTAAACGGGGGCAATCAGCCCCAGCATTTT.

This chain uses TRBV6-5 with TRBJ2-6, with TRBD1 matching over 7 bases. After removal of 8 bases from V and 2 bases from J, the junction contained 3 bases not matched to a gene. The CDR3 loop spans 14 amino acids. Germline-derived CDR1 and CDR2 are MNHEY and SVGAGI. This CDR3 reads CASYDRAGANVLTF. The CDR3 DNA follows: TGTGCCAGCTACGACAGGGCTGGGGCCAACGTCCTGACTTTC.

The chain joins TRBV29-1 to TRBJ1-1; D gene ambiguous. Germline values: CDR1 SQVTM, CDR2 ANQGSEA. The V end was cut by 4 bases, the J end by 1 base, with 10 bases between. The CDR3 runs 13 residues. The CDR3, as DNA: TGCAGCGTTGGTGGCAGAACGAACACTGAAGCTTTCTTT. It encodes CSVGGRTNTEAFF.

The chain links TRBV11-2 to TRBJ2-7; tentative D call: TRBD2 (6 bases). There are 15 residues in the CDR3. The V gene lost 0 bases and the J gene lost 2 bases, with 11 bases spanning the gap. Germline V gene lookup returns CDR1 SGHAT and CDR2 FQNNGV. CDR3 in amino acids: CASSLDPGATYEQYF. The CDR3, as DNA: TGTGCCAGCAGCTTAGACCCGGGAGCAACCTACGAGCAGTACTTC.

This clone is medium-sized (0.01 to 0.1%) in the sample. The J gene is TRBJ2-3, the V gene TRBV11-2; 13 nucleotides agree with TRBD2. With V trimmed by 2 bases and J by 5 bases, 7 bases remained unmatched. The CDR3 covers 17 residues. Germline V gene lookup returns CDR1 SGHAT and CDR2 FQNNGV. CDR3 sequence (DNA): TGTGCCAGCAGCTTAATAGGACTAGCGGGAGCAGGAGATACGCAGTATTTT. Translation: CASSLIGLAGAGDTQYF.

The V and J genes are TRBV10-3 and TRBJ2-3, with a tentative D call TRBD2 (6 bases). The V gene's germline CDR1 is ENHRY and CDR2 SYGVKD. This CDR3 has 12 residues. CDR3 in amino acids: CATSREPDTQYF. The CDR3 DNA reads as TGTGCGACCAGTCGGGAGCCAGATACGCAGTATTTT.

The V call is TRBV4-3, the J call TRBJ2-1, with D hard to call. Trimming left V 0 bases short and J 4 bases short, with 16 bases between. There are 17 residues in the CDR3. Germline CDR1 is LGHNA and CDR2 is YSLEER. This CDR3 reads CASSQELVGTDYNEQFF. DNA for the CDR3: TGCGCCAGCAGCCAAGAATTAGTAGGAACAGATTACAATGAGCAGTTCTTC.

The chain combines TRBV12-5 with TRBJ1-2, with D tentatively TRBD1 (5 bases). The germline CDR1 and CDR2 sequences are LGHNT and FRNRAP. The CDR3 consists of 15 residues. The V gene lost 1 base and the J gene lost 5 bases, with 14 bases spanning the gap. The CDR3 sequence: CASGLGGGAPYGYTF. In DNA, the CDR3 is TGTGCTAGTGGTTTGGGAGGCGGGGCGCCTTATGGCTACACCTTC.

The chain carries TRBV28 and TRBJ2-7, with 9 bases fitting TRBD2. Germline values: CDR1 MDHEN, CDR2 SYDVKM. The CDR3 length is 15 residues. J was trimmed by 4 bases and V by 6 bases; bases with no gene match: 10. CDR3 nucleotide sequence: TGTGCCAGCAGAGGTAGCGGGAGTAGAAAGTACGAGCAGTACTTC. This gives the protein CASRGSGSRKYEQYF.

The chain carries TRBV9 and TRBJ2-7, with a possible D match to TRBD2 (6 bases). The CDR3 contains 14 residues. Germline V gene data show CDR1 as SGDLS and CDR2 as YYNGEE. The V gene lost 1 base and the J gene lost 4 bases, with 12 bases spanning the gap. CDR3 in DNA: TGTGCCAGCAGCGTATCCGGGAGTGGGTACGAGCAGTACTTC. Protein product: CASSVSGSGYEQYF. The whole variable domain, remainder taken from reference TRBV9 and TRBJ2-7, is DSGVTQTPKHLITATGQRVTLRCSPRSGDLSVYWYQQSLDQGLQFLIQYYNGEERAKGNILERFSAQQFPDLHSELNLSSLELGDSALYFCASSVSGSGYEQYFGPGTRLTVT.

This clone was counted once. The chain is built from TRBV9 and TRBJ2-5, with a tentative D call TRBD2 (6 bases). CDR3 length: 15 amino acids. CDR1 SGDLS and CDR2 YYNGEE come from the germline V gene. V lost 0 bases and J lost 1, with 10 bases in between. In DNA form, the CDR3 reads TGTGCCAGCAGCGTAGGTGTTAGCGGCCAAGAGACCCAGTACTTC. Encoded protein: CASSVGVSGQETQYF.

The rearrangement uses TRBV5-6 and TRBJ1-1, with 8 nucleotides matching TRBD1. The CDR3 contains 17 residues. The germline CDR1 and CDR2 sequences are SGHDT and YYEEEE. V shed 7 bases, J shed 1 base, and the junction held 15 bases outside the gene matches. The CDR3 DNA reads TGTGCCAGCTTTTCCCCCTCTGACAGGGGCCGGAACACTGAAGCTTTCTTT. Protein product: CASFSPSDRGRNTEAFF.

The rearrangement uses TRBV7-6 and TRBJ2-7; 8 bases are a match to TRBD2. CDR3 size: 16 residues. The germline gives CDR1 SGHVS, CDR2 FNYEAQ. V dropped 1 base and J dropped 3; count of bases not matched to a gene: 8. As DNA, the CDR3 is TGTGCCAGCAGCTTAGTAACTAGCGGAGAATACTACGAGCAGTACTTC. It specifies CASSLVTSGEYYEQYF. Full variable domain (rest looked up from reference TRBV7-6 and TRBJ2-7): GAGVSQSPRYKVTKRGQDVALRCDPISGHVSLYWYRQALGQGPEFLTYFNYEAQQDKSGLPNDRFSAERPEGSISTLTIQRTEQRDSAMYRCASSLVTSGEYYEQYFGPGTRLTVT.

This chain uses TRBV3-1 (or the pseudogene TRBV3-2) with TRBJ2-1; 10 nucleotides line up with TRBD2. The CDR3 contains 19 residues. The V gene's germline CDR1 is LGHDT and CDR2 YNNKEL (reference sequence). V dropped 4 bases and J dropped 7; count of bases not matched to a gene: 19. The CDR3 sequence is CASSLGRGLAENIQNEQFF. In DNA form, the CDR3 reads TGTGCCAGCAGCCTTGGCCGAGGACTAGCGGAGAATATACAGAATGAGCAGTTCTTC.

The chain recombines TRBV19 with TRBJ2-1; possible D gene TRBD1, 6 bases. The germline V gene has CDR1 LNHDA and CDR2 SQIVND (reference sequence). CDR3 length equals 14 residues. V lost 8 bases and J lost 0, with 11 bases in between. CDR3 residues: CASETGYSYNEQFF. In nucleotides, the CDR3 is TGTGCCAGTGAAACAGGGTACTCCTACAATGAGCAGTTCTTC.

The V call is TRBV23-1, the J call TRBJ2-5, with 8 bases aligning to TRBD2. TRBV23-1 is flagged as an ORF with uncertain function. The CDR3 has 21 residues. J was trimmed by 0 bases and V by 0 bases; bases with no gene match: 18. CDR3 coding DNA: TGCGCCAGCAGTCAATCGCCGTTGGCGGGAGGTTTCCTTCTGTACCAAGAGACCCAGTACTTC. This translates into CASSQSPLAGGFLLYQETQYF.

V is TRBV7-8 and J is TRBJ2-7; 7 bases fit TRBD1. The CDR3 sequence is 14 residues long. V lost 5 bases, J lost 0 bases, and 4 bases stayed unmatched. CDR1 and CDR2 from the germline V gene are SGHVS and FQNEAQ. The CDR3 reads CASSPWDSSYEQYF. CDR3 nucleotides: TGTGCCAGCAGCCCTTGGGACAGCTCCTACGAGCAGTACTTC.

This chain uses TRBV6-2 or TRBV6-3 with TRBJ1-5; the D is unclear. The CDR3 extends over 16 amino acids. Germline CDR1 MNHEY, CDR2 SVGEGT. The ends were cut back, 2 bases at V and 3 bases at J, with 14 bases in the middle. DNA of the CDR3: TGTGCCAGCAGTTACCCCCCCCGCCGGGACAATCAGCCCCAGCATTTT. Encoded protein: CASSYPPRRDNQPQHF.

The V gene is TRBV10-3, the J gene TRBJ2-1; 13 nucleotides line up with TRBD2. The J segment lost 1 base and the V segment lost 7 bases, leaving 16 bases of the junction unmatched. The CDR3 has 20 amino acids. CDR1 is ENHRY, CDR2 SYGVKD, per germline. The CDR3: CAITDSGTSGTTGSYNEQFF. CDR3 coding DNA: TGTGCCATCACAGACAGCGGGACTAGCGGGACTACTGGTTCCTACAATGAGCAGTTCTTC.

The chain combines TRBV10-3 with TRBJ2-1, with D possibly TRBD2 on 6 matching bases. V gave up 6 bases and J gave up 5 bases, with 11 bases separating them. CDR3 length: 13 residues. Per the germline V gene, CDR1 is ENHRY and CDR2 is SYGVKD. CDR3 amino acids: CAISRDWDNEQFF. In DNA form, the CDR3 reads TGTGCCATCAGCAGGGACTGGGACAATGAGCAGTTCTTC.

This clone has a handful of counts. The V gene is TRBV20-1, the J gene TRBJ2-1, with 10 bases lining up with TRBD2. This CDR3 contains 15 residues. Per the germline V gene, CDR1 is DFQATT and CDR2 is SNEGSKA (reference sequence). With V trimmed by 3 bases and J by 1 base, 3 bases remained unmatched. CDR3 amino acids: CSASLAGGSYNEQFF. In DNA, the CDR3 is TGCAGTGCTAGTTTAGCGGGAGGTTCCTACAATGAGCAGTTCTTC.

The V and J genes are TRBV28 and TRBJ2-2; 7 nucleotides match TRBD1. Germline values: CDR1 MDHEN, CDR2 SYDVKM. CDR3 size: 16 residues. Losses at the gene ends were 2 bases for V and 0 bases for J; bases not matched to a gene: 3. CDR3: CASSLLGTANTGELFF. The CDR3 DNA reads TGTGCCAGCAGTTTACTGGGGACAGCGAACACCGGGGAGCTGTTTTTT.

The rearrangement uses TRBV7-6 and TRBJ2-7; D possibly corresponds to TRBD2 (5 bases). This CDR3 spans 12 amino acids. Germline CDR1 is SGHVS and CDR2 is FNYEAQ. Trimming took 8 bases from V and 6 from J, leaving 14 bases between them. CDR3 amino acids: CASEGPAGEQYF. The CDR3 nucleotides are TGTGCCAGCGAAGGCCCGGCGGGCGAGCAGTACTTC.

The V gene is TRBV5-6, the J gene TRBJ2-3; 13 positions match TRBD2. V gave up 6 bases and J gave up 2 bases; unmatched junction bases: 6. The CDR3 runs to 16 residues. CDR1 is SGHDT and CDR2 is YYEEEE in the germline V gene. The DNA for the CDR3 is TGTGCCAGCATAGGGACTAGCGGGACGAACACAGATACGCAGTATTTT. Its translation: CASIGTSGTNTDTQYF.

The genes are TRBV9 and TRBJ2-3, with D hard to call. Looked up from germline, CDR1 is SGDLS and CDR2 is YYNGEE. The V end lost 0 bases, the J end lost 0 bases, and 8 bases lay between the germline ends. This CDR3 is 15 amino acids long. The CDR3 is CASSVDPYSTDTQYF. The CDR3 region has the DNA TGTGCCAGCAGCGTAGATCCGTATAGCACAGATACGCAGTATTTT.

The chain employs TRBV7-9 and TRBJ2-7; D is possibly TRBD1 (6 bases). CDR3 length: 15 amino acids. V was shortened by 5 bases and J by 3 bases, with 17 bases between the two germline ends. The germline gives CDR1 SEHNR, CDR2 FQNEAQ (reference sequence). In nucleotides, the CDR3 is TGTGCCAGCAGCCGACCAGGGGTAGGTGTCTACGAGCAGTACTTC. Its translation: CASSRPGVGVYEQYF. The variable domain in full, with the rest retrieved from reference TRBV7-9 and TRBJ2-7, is DTGVSQNPRHKITKRGQNVTFRCDPISEHNRLYWYRQTLGQGPEFLTYFQNEAQLEKSRLLSDRFSAERPKGSFSTLEIQRTEQGDSAMYLCASSRPGVGVYEQYFGPGTRLTVT.